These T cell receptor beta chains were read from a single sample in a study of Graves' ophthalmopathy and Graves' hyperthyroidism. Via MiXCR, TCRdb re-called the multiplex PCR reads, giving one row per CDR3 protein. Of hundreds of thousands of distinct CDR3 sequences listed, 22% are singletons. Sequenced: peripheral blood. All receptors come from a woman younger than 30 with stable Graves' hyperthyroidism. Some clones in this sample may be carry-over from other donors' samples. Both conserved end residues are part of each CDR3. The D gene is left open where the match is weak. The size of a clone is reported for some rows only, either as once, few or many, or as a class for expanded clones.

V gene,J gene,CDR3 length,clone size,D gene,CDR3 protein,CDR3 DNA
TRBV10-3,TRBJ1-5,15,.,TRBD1,CATALTAQGDQPQHF,TGTGCCACCGCATTGACAGCACAGGGGGATCAGCCCCAGCATTTT
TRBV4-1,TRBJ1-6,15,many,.,CASSQDSYRNSPLHF,TGCGCCAGCAGCCAAGATTCCTACCGGAATTCACCCCTCCACTTT
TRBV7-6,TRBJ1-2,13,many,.,CASSSPPNYGYTF,TGTGCCAGCAGCTCCCCGCCTAACTATGGCTACACCTTC
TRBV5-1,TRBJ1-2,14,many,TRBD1,CASSTSTGGYGYTF,TGCGCCAGCAGCACTTCTACAGGGGGCTATGGCTACACCTTC
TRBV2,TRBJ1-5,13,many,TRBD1,CASTPTGYQPQHF,TGTGCCAGCACTCCGACAGGGTATCAGCCCCAGCATTTT
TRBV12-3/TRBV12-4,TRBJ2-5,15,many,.,CASSQSSGSGETQYF,TGTGCCAGCAGCCAATCGTCCGGGTCGGGCGAGACCCAGTACTTC
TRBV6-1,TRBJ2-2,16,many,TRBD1,CASSTRDRANTGELFF,TGTGCCAGCAGTACCCGGGACAGGGCGAACACCGGGGAGCTGTTTTTT
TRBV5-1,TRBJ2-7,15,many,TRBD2,CASRQGLAGAYEQYF,TGCGCCAGCAGGCAAGGACTAGCGGGAGCCTACGAGCAGTACTTC
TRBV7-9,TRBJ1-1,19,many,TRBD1,CASSLVGGGTDRMNTEAFF,TGTGCCAGCAGCTTAGTAGGGGGGGGGACAGACCGTATGAACACTGAAGCTTTCTTT
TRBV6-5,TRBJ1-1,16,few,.,CASSYSGAGVNTEAFF,TGTGCCAGCAGTTACAGTGGCGCGGGGGTGAACACTGAAGCTTTCTTT
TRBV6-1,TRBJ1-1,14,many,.,CASRITRAGTEAFF,TGTGCCAGCAGGATAACCAGGGCTGGCACTGAAGCTTTCTTT
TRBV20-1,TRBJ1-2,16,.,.,CSASDFGQLLNYGYTF,TGCAGTGCTAGTGACTTTGGACAGCTATTAAACTATGGCTACACCTTC
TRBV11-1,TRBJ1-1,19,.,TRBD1,CASSSGTDPRGSMNTEAFF,TGTGCCAGCAGTTCCGGGACAGACCCTAGAGGATCCATGAACACTGAAGCTTTCTTT
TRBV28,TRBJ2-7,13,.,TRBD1,CASNTGDSYEQYF,TGTGCCAGCAATACAGGGGACTCCTACGAGCAGTACTTC
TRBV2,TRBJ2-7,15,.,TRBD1,CASSVDRGSSYEQYF,TGTGCCAGCAGTGTAGACAGGGGCAGCTCCTACGAGCAGTACTTC
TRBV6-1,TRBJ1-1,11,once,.,CASRGTIEAFF,TGTGCCAGCAGAGGGACAATTGAAGCTTTCTTT
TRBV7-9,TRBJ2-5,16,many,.,CASSPRTGEPGETQYF,TGTGCCAGCAGCCCAAGAACCGGGGAACCGGGAGAGACCCAGTACTTC
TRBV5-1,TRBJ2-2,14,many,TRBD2,CASSPGTSGGELFF,TGCGCCAGCAGCCCTGGGACTAGCGGCGGGGAGCTGTTTTTT
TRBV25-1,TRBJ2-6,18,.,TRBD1,CASSEYGQGVSGANVLTF,TGTGCCAGCAGTGAATACGGACAGGGCGTCTCTGGGGCCAACGTCCTGACTTTC
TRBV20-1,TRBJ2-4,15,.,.,CSASSGIGAKNIQYF,TGCAGTGCTAGTTCGGGAATTGGGGCCAAAAACATTCAGTACTTC
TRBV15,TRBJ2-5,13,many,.,CATRKGSRETQYF,TGTGCCACCAGAAAGGGCAGTCGAGAGACCCAGTACTTC
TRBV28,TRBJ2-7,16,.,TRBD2,CASSLTGVAGSGDQYF,TGTGCCAGCAGTTTAACCGGGGTAGCGGGATCCGGCGATCAGTACTTC
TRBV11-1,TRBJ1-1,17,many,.,CASSRPDPSGRDTEAFF,TGTGCCAGCAGCCGACCCGACCCCTCTGGGAGGGATACTGAAGCTTTCTTT
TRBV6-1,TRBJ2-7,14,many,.,CASTTSYVEYEQYF,TGTGCCAGCACCACGAGTTACGTCGAATACGAGCAGTACTTC
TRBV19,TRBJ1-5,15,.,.,CASGPFGRYNQPQHF,TGTGCCAGTGGCCCCTTTGGGAGGTACAATCAGCCCCAGCATTTT
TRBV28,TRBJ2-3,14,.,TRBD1,CASSLGDRGDTQYF,TGTGCCAGCAGTTTAGGGGACAGGGGCGATACGCAGTATTTT
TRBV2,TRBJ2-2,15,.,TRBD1,CASTSQGADTGELFF,TGTGCCAGCACCTCACAGGGGGCGGACACCGGGGAGCTGTTTTTT
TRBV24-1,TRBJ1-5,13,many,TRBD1,CATSAGGGRPQHF,TGTGCCACCAGTGCCGGAGGGGGCCGGCCCCAGCATTTT
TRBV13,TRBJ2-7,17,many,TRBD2,CASSLVVAGAPTYEQYF,TGTGCCAGCAGCTTAGTGGTAGCGGGGGCCCCTACCTACGAGCAGTACTTC
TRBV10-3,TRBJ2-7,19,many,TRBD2,CAISESPGLGTSVSYEQYF,TGTGCCATCAGTGAGTCTCCCGGTTTGGGGACTAGCGTCTCCTACGAGCAGTACTTC
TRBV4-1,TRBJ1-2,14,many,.,CASSQDLKGYGYTF,TGCGCCAGCAGCCAAGATCTAAAAGGTTATGGCTACACCTTC
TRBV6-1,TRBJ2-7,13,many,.,CASSPPGVGEQYF,TGTGCCAGCAGTCCCCCGGGGGTCGGCGAGCAGTACTTC
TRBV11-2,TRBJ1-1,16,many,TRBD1,CASSLVLGTGNTEAFF,TGTGCCAGCAGCTTAGTTCTTGGGACAGGCAACACTGAAGCTTTCTTT
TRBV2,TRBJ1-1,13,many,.,CASTREENTEAFF,TGTGCCAGCACCCGGGAGGAGAACACTGAAGCTTTCTTT
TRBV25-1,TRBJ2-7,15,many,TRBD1,CASSPRTGLAYEQYF,TGTGCCAGCAGTCCACGGACAGGGTTGGCCTACGAGCAGTACTTC
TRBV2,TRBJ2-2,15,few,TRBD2,CASSPLGLQTGELFF,TGTGCCAGCAGCCCCCTGGGACTACAAACCGGGGAGCTGTTTTTT
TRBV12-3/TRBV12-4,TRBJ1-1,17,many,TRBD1,CASSSDRGDSAGREAFF,TGTGCCAGCAGTTCCGACAGGGGAGACTCGGCGGGTCGTGAAGCTTTCTTT
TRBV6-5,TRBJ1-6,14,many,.,CASSSLPGGSPLHF,TGTGCCAGCAGTTCCTTGCCGGGGGGTTCACCCCTCCACTTT
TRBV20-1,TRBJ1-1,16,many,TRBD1,CSAPLTGGAGWTEAFF,TGCAGTGCTCCTCTGACAGGGGGCGCCGGTTGGACTGAAGCTTTCTTT
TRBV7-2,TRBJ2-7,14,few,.,CASSSLATTYEQYF,TGTGCCAGCAGCTCACTAGCTACCACCTACGAGCAGTACTTC
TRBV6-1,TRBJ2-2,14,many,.,CASSEEGFFGGLFF,TGTGCCAGCAGTGAAGAGGGTTTTTTCGGGGGGCTGTTTTTT
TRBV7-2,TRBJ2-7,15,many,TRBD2,CASSSTGTSGGEQYF,TGTGCCAGCAGCTCCACCGGGACTAGCGGGGGCGAGCAGTACTTC
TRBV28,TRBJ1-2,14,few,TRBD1,CASSTGQGGNGYTF,TGTGCCAGCAGCACCGGCCAGGGGGGGAATGGCTACACCTTC
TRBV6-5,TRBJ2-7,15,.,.,CASSYSGTLSYEQYF,TGTGCCAGCAGTTACTCCGGGACACTATCCTACGAGCAGTACTTC
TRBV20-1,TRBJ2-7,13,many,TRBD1,CSAPETGLNEQYF,TGCAGTGCTCCCGAGACAGGGCTTAACGAGCAGTACTTC
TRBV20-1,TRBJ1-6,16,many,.,CSARHWIEGLGSPLHF,TGCAGTGCTCGGCATTGGATAGAAGGCTTGGGTTCACCCCTCCACTTT